A single T cell receptor beta chain is shown here with its context. Germline V CDR1 and CDR2: SGHRS, YFSETQ. V lost 1 base to trimming and J lost 7 bases; unmatched junction nucleotides: 2. The CDR3 is 13 residues long. Authors' methods: Nucleated cell number was recorded as an estimate derived from reference gene primer amplification. The assay was immunoSEQ multiplex PCR, and TCRdb's table has in-frame clones only and misses some. From that table come the V and J calls and clone size; the DNA was used to work out D and trimming. This sample carries 80,000 to 90,000 clones, approximately 80% of them seen once, and the ten largest clones take about 2%. The record originates from a study of blood T cell repertoires in COVID-19. Study context: Material from acute and convalescent COVID-19 was sourced from the United States, Italy and Spain.

Sample: peripheral blood. This clonotype originated in a woman aged 70 to 79 with acute or convalescent COVID-19. This chain links TRBV5-1 with TRBJ1-2; TRBD1 agrees at 9 bases. This chain's CDR3 is CASSLTGGVGYTF. CDR3 nucleotides: TGCGCCAGCAGCTTGACAGGGGGCGTTGGCTACACCTTC.